Following are 16 T cell receptor beta chains from one sample sequenced in a study of CD8 T cells in Susac syndrome (dated by TCRdb to between 2017 and 2020). Libraries were built with the immunoSEQ multiplex PCR assay. RNA was extracted using the RNeasy kit, and roughly 0.45 to 1 microgram was reverse transcribed with random hexamers. In TCRdb, the public reads were trimmed at Q25 with fastp and aligned with MiXCR, with productive beta chains retained. Each record represents a unique CDR3 protein, reported with the most common genes and DNA among its rows. The sample data list some 160,000 distinct CDR3 sequences, and around 94% of these were observed just once. 0.1% to 0.13% of the sample is in the top ten clones. The sample comprised CD4+ T cells from PBMCs. The receptors stem from a human donor with Susac syndrome.

V usage is TRBV10-3 and J usage is TRBJ2-2; D is undetermined. The CDR3 is 15 amino acids. Germline V gene lookup returns CDR1 ENHRY and CDR2 SYGVKD. V lost 2 bases, J lost 1 base, and 8 bases lay in between. The CDR3 region has the DNA TGTGCCATCAGTGAGGGGAAGGGGAACACCGGGGAGCTGTTTTTT. This gives the protein CAISEGKGNTGELFF.

This clonotype was detected once. The rearrangement joins TRBV6-5 to TRBJ1-2; the D gene is possibly TRBD1 (6 bases). The CDR3 spans 15 residues. Germline values: CDR1 MNHEY, CDR2 SVGAGI. Trimming removed 6 bases from V and 3 bases from J, with 17 bases in between. The CDR3 DNA reads as TGTGCCAGCAGCCTTTACACAGGGTCCGACTATGGCTACACCTTC. Amino acid sequence: CASSLYTGSDYGYTF.

The J gene is TRBJ2-2, the V gene TRBV2; tentatively, D is TRBD1 (6 bases). This CDR3 is 21 amino acids long. Trimming removed 6 bases from V and 1 base from J, with 30 bases in between. Germline CDR1 is SNHLY and CDR2 is FYNNEI. CDR3 DNA sequence: TGTGCCAGCAGATCAGGTACAGGGAATCGACATTTCTCCCTGAACACCGGGGAGCTGTTTTTT. The encoded protein is CASRSGTGNRHFSLNTGELFF.

The table lists this clonotype with a few counts. The chain couples TRBV12-3 or TRBV12-4 to TRBJ2-5; 7 bases line up with TRBD2. The CDR3 extends over 14 amino acids. V trimming: 2 bases; J trimming: 5 bases; junction bases outside the gene matches: 5. Here the CDR3 reads CASSLQGGRETQYF. The DNA for the CDR3 is TGTGCCAGCAGTTTACAGGGAGGGCGTGAGACCCAGTACTTC.

The V gene is TRBV7-3, the J gene TRBJ2-3, with D possibly being TRBD1 (5 bases). V was shortened by 5 bases and J by 0 bases, with 12 bases between the two germline ends. The CDR3 spans 15 residues. Germline-derived CDR1 and CDR2 are SGHTA and FQGTGA. The CDR3 DNA reads TGTGCCAGCAGCCCCCAAGGGGTTAGCACAGATACGCAGTATTTT. Translated: CASSPQGVSTDTQYF.

The V call is TRBV18, the J call TRBJ2-1; 7 nucleotides line up with TRBD2. The CDR3 contains 16 residues. Germline CDR1 is KGHSH and CDR2 is LQKENI. The ends lost 3 bases at V and 6 bases at J; junction bases unmatched: 11. The chain's CDR3 is CASSPSSAGVGNEQFF. The CDR3 bases are TGTGCCAGCTCACCCTCATCGGCGGGGGTGGGCAATGAGCAGTTCTTC.

This chain uses TRBV11-2 with TRBJ1-1, with TRBD1 as a possible D gene (6 bases). CDR3 length: 14 amino acids. Trimming took 4 bases from V and 1 from J, leaving 10 bases between them. CDR1 is SGHAT and CDR2 is FQNNGV in the germline V gene. For the CDR3, the DNA is TGTGCCAGCAGCTGGGGCAGGGGGAACACTGAAGCTTTCTTT. This encodes CASSWGRGNTEAFF.

The rearrangement joins TRBV2 to TRBJ2-2; D perhaps matches TRBD1 (6 bases). V lost 7 bases to trimming and J lost 6 bases, with 9 bases between them. In germline, CDR1 is SNHLY, CDR2 FYNNEI. The CDR3 loop spans 12 amino acids. Here the CDR3 reads CASKGVAGELFF. In DNA form, the CDR3 reads TGTGCCAGCAAGGGGGTGGCCGGGGAGCTGTTTTTT.

V and J are TRBV12-3 or TRBV12-4 and TRBJ1-4, with 10 bases matching TRBD1. The CDR3 consists of 15 residues. The junction had 12 bases not matched to a gene; V was cut back by 9 bases and J by 8 bases. The CDR3: CASSPPGTGVEKLFF. In DNA, the CDR3 is TGTGCCAGTTCACCCCCCGGGACAGGGGTCGAAAAACTGTTTTTT.

The rearrangement uses TRBV6-5 and TRBJ1-5; D is possibly TRBD1 (5 bases). Germline V gene lookup returns CDR1 MNHEY and CDR2 SVGAGI. The V end was cut by 8 bases, the J end by 6 bases, with 5 bases between. The CDR3 length is 10 residues. CDR3 in amino acids: CASGGQPQHF. In DNA form, the CDR3 reads TGTGCCAGCGGGGGTCAGCCCCAGCATTTT.

This sequence joins TRBV27 and TRBJ1-6, with D unresolved. CDR1 is MNHEY and CDR2 is SMNVEV in the germline V gene (reference sequence). V was clipped by 9 bases and J by 1 base, with 1 base between them. This CDR3 is built from 11 residues. The DNA for the CDR3 is TGTGCCAGTTCCTATAATTCACCCCTCCACTTT. It specifies CASSYNSPLHF.

This clonotype appeared once. The chain couples TRBV7-2 to TRBJ2-7; TRBD2 matches at 11 bases. The CDR3 runs 16 residues. Trimming removed 4 bases from V and 6 bases from J; junction bases left unmatched: 11. Germline V gene data show CDR1 as SGHTA and CDR2 as FQGNSA. The CDR3 is CASSSLAGGPSREQYF. In nucleotides, the CDR3 is TGTGCCAGCAGCTCTCTAGCGGGGGGTCCTTCTCGCGAGCAGTACTTC.

This rearrangement joins TRBV30 to TRBJ2-3; weak D call: TRBD2 (5 bases). Per germline, CDR1 GTSNPN and CDR2 SVGIG (reference sequence). Trimming took 0 bases from V and 2 from J, leaving 15 bases between them. The CDR3 contains 16 residues. The CDR3 sequence: CAWSVSEALHTDTQYF. CDR3 coding DNA: TGTGCCTGGAGTGTGTCGGAGGCCCTACACACAGATACGCAGTATTTT.

This rearrangement joins TRBV15 to TRBJ1-3, with 9 bases aligning to TRBD1. Trimming cost V 2 bases and J 4 bases; bases outside gene matches: 3. This CDR3 has 15 amino acids. Looked up from germline, CDR1 is LNHNV and CDR2 is YYDKDF (reference sequence). Here the CDR3 DNA reads TGTGCCACCAGCAGACGGGACAGGGCCGGAAACACCATATATTTT. Its translation is CATSRRDRAGNTIYF.

The chain employs TRBV18 and TRBJ2-5; 7 bases map to TRBD1. This CDR3 comprises 14 residues. V trimming: 3 bases; J trimming: 5 bases; junction bases outside the gene matches: 6. Looked up from germline, CDR1 is KGHSH and CDR2 is LQKENI. The CDR3 region has the DNA TGTGCCAGCTCACCCGACAGGGTCGGGGAGACCCAGTACTTC. Its translation is CASSPDRVGETQYF.

The CDR3 sequence is CASSPRVGELFF. CDR3 DNA sequence: TGTGCCAGCAGCCCGAGGGTCGGGGAGCTGTTTTTT. The chain employs TRBV7-9 and TRBJ2-2, with a weak D call TRBD2 (5 bases). V lost 5 bases and J 7 bases, leaving 8 bases between the germline ends. CDR3 length: 12 amino acids. The germline V gene encodes CDR1 SEHNR and CDR2 FQNEAQ (reference sequence). The full variable domain, in which reference TRBV7-9 and TRBJ2-2 provide the parts outside the CDR3, is DTGVSQNPRHKITKRGQNVTFRCDPISEHNRLYWYRQTLGQGPEFLTYFQNEAQLEKSRLLSDRFSAERPKGSFSTLEIQRTEQGDSAMYLCASSPRVGELFFGEGSRLTVL.